The 20 T cell receptor beta chains below were found in one sample sequenced in a study of vaccination and CD4 T cells after COVID-19. Their recognized antigens are unknown. The Oncomine TCR Beta short-read assay generated sequence data from the DNA of cultured CD4+ T cells. TCRdb independently ran MiXCR on the PCR reads; one entry per CDR3 protein. The table has about 6,600 distinct CDR3 sequences, 49% seen once. Described treatment: approximately 10-day PBMC culture with coronavirus spike peptide pools or control peptides (ViraFEST assay). Before the COVID-19 pandemic (2011-2018), CD4+ T cells were obtained from the unexposed donor. Material for sequencing was CD4+ T cells from blood, cultured in vitro. These receptors were obtained from a human donor in good health.

A few counts support this clonotype. The CDR3 DNA is TGTGCCAGCAGTCTTGGTTTCGCTGAAGCTTTCTTT. This gives the protein CASSLGFAEAFF. The chain recombines TRBV6-1 with TRBJ1-1; D unresolved. CDR3 length: 12 amino acids. CDR1 and CDR2 from the germline V gene are MNHNS and SASEGT. V was trimmed by 5 bases and J by 6 bases, leaving 10 bases between them.

In this sample, this clonotype turned up a few times. The chain carries TRBV12-3 or TRBV12-4 and TRBJ1-5; 9 nucleotides line up with TRBD1. V shed 3 bases and J 11 bases; nucleotides not matched to a gene: 14. This CDR3 has 16 residues. The CDR3 reads CASSFRRGQGQGAQHF. CDR3 nucleotides: TGTGCCAGCAGTTTTCGCCGTGGACAGGGGCAAGGGGCCCAGCATTTT.

This clonotype was detected only a few times. The junction differs from germline at one of its ends, possibly a read error. V gene TRBV7-2 combines with J gene TRBJ1-2; TRBD1 aligns across 7 bases. The CDR3 covers 15 residues. Germline values: CDR1 SGHTA, CDR2 FQGNSA. The CDR3 DNA is TGTGCCAGCAGCGTAGCAGGGGGGCCTAACTATGGCTACACCTTC. It specifies CASSVAGGPNYGYTF. Based on the CDR3 plus reference TRBV7-2 and TRBJ1-2, the full variable domain is GAGVSQSPSNKVTEKGKDVELRCDPISGHTALYWYRQSLGQGLEFLIYFQGNSAPDKSGLPSDRFSAERTGGSVSTLTIQRTQQEDSAVYLCASSVAGGPNYGYTFGSGTRLTVV.

The DNA of the CDR3 is TGTGCCAGCAGCCTACAGGGGGCTAGAGGTGAAAAACTGTTTTTT. It encodes CASSLQGARGEKLFF. This rearrangement joins TRBV7-2 to TRBJ1-4; 9 bases are shared with TRBD1. V was pared by 5 bases and J by 7 bases, with 8 bases of the junction left unmatched. The V gene's germline CDR1 is SGHTA and CDR2 FQGNSA. The CDR3 runs 15 residues.

The chain has TRBV20-1 and TRBJ1-2; 7 bases match TRBD1. Germline V gene data show CDR1 as DFQATT and CDR2 as SNEGSKA (reference sequence). V shed 6 bases and J 8 bases; nucleotides not matched to a gene: 12. The CDR3 length is 13 residues. CDR3 amino acids: CSAPPTGAGGYTF. The CDR3, as DNA: TGCAGTGCCCCACCTACAGGGGCAGGGGGCTACACCTTC.

V is TRBV30 and J is TRBJ2-7; D tentatively fits TRBD1 or TRBD2 (6 bases each). The length of the CDR3 is 15 residues. Germline lookup yields CDR1 GTSNPN and CDR2 SVGIG (reference sequence). The ends were cut back, 2 bases at V and 0 bases at J, with 14 bases in the middle. The CDR3 region is CAWSPAGTHSYEQYF. As DNA, the CDR3 is TGTGCCTGGAGTCCTGCGGGGACACACTCCTACGAGCAGTACTTC. Together with reference TRBV30 and TRBJ2-7, the CDR3 gives the full variable domain: SQTIHQWPATLVQPVGSPLSLECTVEGTSNPNLYWYRQAAGRGLQLLFYSVGIGQISSEVPQNLSASRPQDRQFILSSKKLLLSDSGFYLCAWSPAGTHSYEQYFGPGTRLTVT.

There are a few counts of this clonotype. The CDR3 loop reads CSGAVGGADTQYF. CDR3 DNA: TGCAGCGGGGCGGTAGGCGGCGCAGATACGCAGTATTTT. The gene calls are TRBV29-1 and TRBJ2-3; D gene unclear. This CDR3 contains 13 residues. The germline gives CDR1 SQVTM, CDR2 ANQGSEA. V was clipped by 7 bases and J by 4 bases, with 15 bases between them.

The sample holds a few counts of this clonotype. V and J are TRBV20-1 and TRBJ2-3; TRBD2 matches 15 bases. The trim removed 6 bases at V and 0 bases at J, leaving 7 bases unmatched. CDR3 length equals 17 residues. Germline V gives CDR1 DFQATT, CDR2 SNEGSKA (reference sequence). The CDR3 loop is CSAPGTSGGLSTDTQYF. For the CDR3, the DNA is TGCAGTGCGCCCGGGACTAGCGGGGGGCTCAGCACAGATACGCAGTATTTT.

The V and J genes are TRBV15 and TRBJ2-3, with a tentative D call TRBD2 (6 bases). Germline V gene data show CDR1 as LNHNV and CDR2 as YYDKDF (reference sequence). The V gene lost 0 bases and the J gene lost 1 base, with 26 bases spanning the gap. The CDR3 has 21 residues. Here the CDR3 DNA reads TGTGCCACCAGCAGAGATTGGTCTAAGGCGGAGGGGTCCCCTGGCACAGATACGCAGTATTTT. This gives the protein CATSRDWSKAEGSPGTDTQYF.

This chain connects TRBV7-2 to TRBJ2-1, with a possible D match to TRBD2 (6 bases). CDR3 length equals 15 residues. Trimming took off 1 base at V and 6 bases at J, with 13 bases between the two ends. Germline V gene data show CDR1 as SGHTA and CDR2 as FQGNSA. This CDR3 reads CASSLDFRGVNEQFF. CDR3 in DNA: TGTGCCAGCAGCTTAGACTTTCGCGGGGTCAATGAGCAGTTCTTC. The complete variable domain, with remaining parts taken from reference TRBV7-2 and TRBJ2-1, reads GAGVSQSPSNKVTEKGKDVELRCDPISGHTALYWYRQSLGQGLEFLIYFQGNSAPDKSGLPSDRFSAERTGGSVSTLTIQRTQQEDSAVYLCASSLDFRGVNEQFFGPGTRLTVL.

CDR3 protein: CASSLVSAPTPYNEQFF. The CDR3 nucleotides are TGTGCCAGCAGCTTAGTGTCAGCCCCCACTCCTTACAATGAGCAGTTCTTC. The V call is TRBV7-6, the J call TRBJ2-1; D is unresolved. Germline CDR1 and CDR2: SGHVS and FNYEAQ. This CDR3 has 17 residues. V lost 1 base and J 4 bases, leaving 17 bases between the germline ends.

This chain joins TRBV6-5 and TRBJ1-1, with D possibly being TRBD1 (5 bases). CDR1 and CDR2 from the germline V gene are MNHEY and SVGAGI. V gave up 4 bases and J gave up 5 bases, with 14 bases separating them. The CDR3 has 14 amino acids. CDR3 sequence (DNA): TGTGCCAGCAGTTTGCCGGGACGTCTTACTGAAGCTTTCTTT. It specifies CASSLPGRLTEAFF.

The chain recombines TRBV6-2 or TRBV6-3 with TRBJ2-5; 9 nucleotides match TRBD1. Germline V gene data show CDR1 as MNHEY and CDR2 as SVGEGT. The CDR3 runs 15 residues. Trimming removed 10 bases from V and 4 bases from J; junction bases left unmatched: 13. CDR3 DNA: TGTGCCATTCAGGACAGGGGAGTAGTTTCAGAGACCCAGTACTTC. It codes for CAIQDRGVVSETQYF.

In this sample, this clonotype turned up a few times. CDR3 sequence reads: CATSNRVSGNTIYF. In DNA form, the CDR3 reads TGTGCCACCAGCAATAGGGTGTCGGGAAACACCATATATTTT. The V call is TRBV15, the J call TRBJ1-3; D gene ambiguous. Germline loops: CDR1 LNHNV, CDR2 YYDKDF (reference sequence). V was clipped by 4 bases and J by 4 bases, with 11 bases between them. The CDR3 length is 14 residues.

The V call is TRBV7-2, the J call TRBJ2-5; 8 positions match TRBD2. Germline loops: CDR1 SGHTA, CDR2 FQGNSA. V was clipped by 1 base and J by 1 base; unmatched bases: 8. The length of the CDR3 is 17 residues. The CDR3 here is CASSLGSRGARQETQYF. In DNA form, the CDR3 reads TGTGCCAGCAGCTTAGGTTCGCGGGGGGCCCGCCAAGAGACCCAGTACTTC.

The chain is built from TRBV20-1 and TRBJ1-1; 8 nucleotides agree with TRBD1. The CDR3 contains 14 residues. Trimming cost V 1 base and J 7 bases; bases outside gene matches: 8. CDR1 and CDR2 from the germline V gene are DFQATT and SNEGSKA (reference sequence). The CDR3 DNA sequence: TGCAGTGCTAGAGTCCGCAGGGGGCCGGGTGAAGCTTTCTTT. This encodes CSARVRRGPGEAFF.

The rearrangement links TRBV6-1 to TRBJ2-3; D is unresolved. Trimming stripped 5 bases from V and 6 bases from J, with 6 bases between. There are 11 residues in the CDR3. From germline, CDR1 is MNHNS and CDR2 SASEGT. In nucleotides, the CDR3 is TGTGCCAGCAGTCTCCTCGATACGCAGTATTTT. This codes for CASSLLDTQYF.

The sample holds a few counts of this clonotype. The chain combines TRBV5-8 with TRBJ1-1, with D uncertain. Deletions cut 0 bases from V and 4 bases from J, with 10 bases between. Looked up from germline, CDR1 is SGHTS and CDR2 is YDEGEE. The CDR3 is 14 amino acids. This CDR3 is CASSLEEFVTEAFF. The CDR3 bases are TGTGCCAGCAGCTTGGAGGAGTTCGTCACTGAAGCTTTCTTT.

This rearrangement joins TRBV12-3 or TRBV12-4 to TRBJ1-5, with TRBD1 matching 8 bases. This CDR3 has 15 amino acids. The trim removed 6 bases at V and 1 base at J, leaving 5 bases unmatched. CDR3 sequence reads: CASSPTGESNQPQHF. In DNA form, the CDR3 reads TGTGCCAGCAGCCCGACAGGGGAAAGCAATCAGCCCCAGCATTTT.

The chain carries TRBV18 and TRBJ2-5; D might be TRBD2 (5 bases). Germline V gene sequence: CDR1 KGHSH, CDR2 LQKENI. Trimming stripped 1 base from V and 2 bases from J, with 8 bases between. This CDR3 contains 14 residues. The CDR3 DNA reads TGTGCCAGCTCACCACGGACGGGACAAGAGACCCAGTACTTC. The encoded protein is CASSPRTGQETQYF.